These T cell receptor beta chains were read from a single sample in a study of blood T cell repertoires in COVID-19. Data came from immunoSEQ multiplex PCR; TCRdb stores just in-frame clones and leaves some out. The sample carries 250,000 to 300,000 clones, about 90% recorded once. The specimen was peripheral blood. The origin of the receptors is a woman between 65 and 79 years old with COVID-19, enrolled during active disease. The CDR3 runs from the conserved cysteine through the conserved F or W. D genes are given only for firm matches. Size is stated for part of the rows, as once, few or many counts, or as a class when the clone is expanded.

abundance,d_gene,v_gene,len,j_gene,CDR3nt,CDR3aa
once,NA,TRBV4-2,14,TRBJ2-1,TGTGCCAGCAGCCAAGAAGAGAGGTACAATGAGCAGTTCTTC,CASSQEERYNEQFF
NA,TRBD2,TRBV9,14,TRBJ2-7,TGTGCCAGCAGCGCAGGGACTAGCGGGGGGTTACAGTACTTC,CASSAGTSGGLQYF
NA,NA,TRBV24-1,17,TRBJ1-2,TGTGCCACCAGTGGGAGGGGAAAAGAAAGCTCACTCTATGGCTACACCTTC,CATSGRGKESSLYGYTF
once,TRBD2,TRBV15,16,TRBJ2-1,TGTGCCACCAGCAGAGATAGCGGGAGCTCCTACAATGAGCAGTTCTTC,CATSRDSGSSYNEQFF
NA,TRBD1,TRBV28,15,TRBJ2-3,TGTGCCAGCAGTGACAGGGGGCTGGGCACAGATACGCAGTATTTT,CASSDRGLGTDTQYF
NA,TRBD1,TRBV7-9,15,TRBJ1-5,TGTGCCAGCAGCAGAGGACAGGGGTCGTGGCAGCCCCAGCATTTT,CASSRGQGSWQPQHF
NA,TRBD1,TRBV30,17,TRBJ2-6,TGTGCCTGGAGTGTGGGACAGGGCTTGTCTGGGGCCAACGTCCTGACTTTC,CAWSVGQGLSGANVLTF
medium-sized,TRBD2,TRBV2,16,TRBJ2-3,TGTGCCAGCAGGGCGACTAGCGGGGCTAGCACAGATACGCAGTATTTT,CASRATSGASTDTQYF
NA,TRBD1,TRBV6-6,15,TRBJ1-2,TGTGCCAGCAGTCAATCTACCGGGACAGGGGGCGGCTACACCTTC,CASSQSTGTGGGYTF
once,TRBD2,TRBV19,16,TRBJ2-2,TGTGCCAGTAGTTCCTGGCGAGCGGGAGTCACCGGGGAGCTGTTTTTT,CASSSWRAGVTGELFF
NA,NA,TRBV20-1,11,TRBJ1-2,TGCAGTGCCACCGGGAGCTATGGCTACACCTTC,CSATGSYGYTF
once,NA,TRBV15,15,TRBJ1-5,TGTGCCACCAGCAGGGACTATGCGGGGGGCCAGCCCCAGCATTTT,CATSRDYAGGQPQHF
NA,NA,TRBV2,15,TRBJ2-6,TGTGCCAGCATTCAGGGGCCCTCTGGGGCCAACGTCCTGACTTTC,CASIQGPSGANVLTF
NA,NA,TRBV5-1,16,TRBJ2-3,TGCGCCAGCAGCCCGAGTGGAGGTGGATTCCCAGATACGCAGTATTTT,CASSPSGGGFPDTQYF
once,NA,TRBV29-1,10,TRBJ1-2,TGCAGCGTCGGATCGGGGGGCTACACCTTC,CSVGSGGYTF
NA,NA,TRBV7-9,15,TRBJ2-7,TGTGCCAGCAGCTTAAGATGGCAGGCAGCCTACGAGCAGTACTTC,CASSLRWQAAYEQYF
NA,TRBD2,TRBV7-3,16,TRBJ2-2,TGTGCCAGCAGCTTCGGGGGGAGTTCGGACACCGGGGAGCTGTTTTTT,CASSFGGSSDTGELFF
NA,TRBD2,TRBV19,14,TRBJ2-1,TGTGCCAGTAGTAGCGGGAGGCTCTTTGGTGAGCAGTTCTTC,CASSSGRLFGEQFF
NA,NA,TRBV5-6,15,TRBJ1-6,TGTGCCAGCAGCTTGGGCAGGGGATATAATTCACCCCTCCACTTT,CASSLGRGYNSPLHF
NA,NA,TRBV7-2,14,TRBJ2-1,TGTGCCAGCAGCTTAACCGGGGTCTACAATGAGCAGTTCTTC,CASSLTGVYNEQFF
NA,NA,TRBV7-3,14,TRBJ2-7,TGTGCCAGCAGCTTAAGAGGAGCCTCCTACGAGCAGTACTTC,CASSLRGASYEQYF
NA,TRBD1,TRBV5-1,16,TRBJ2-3,TGCGCCAGCAGCTTGGAGGGGACAGCAAGCACAGATACGCAGTATTTT,CASSLEGTASTDTQYF
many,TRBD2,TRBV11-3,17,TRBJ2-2,TGTGCCAGCAGCTTAGCTCTGGGACTAGCGTACACCGGGGAGCTGTTTTTT,CASSLALGLAYTGELFF
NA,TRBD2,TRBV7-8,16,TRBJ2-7,TGTGCCAGCAGCCCTCGTGGAGGAGCGGGAGAGTACGAGCAGTACTTC,CASSPRGGAGEYEQYF
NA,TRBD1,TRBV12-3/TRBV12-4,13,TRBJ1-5,TGTGCCAGCACAGGGGGCCGCAATCAGCCCCAGCATTTT,CASTGGRNQPQHF
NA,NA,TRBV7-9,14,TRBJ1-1,TGTGCCAGCAGCTTAGATGTCGGAGGAACTGAAGCTTTCTTT,CASSLDVGGTEAFF
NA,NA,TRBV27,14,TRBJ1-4,TGTGCCAGCAGTTTGTCGCCTCAGTTCGAAAAACTGTTTTTT,CASSLSPQFEKLFF
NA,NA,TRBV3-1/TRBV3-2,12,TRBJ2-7,TGTGCCAGCAGCCAAGTGAGTTACGAGCAGTACTTC,CASSQVSYEQYF
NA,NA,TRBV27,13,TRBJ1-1,TGTGCCAGCAGTTTAAACGGGGATCGTTTAGCTTTCTTT,CASSLNGDRLAFF
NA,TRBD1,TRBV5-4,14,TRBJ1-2,TGTGCCAGCAGCGATGAGGGGGCCAGCTATGGCTACACCTTC,CASSDEGASYGYTF
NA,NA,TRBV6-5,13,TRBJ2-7,TGTGCCAGCAGTTACCTCCCTCAGGTTGAGCAGTACTTC,CASSYLPQVEQYF
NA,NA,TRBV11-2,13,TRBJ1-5,TGTGCCAGCAGCTTTCAAAGCAATCAGCCCCAGCATTTT,CASSFQSNQPQHF
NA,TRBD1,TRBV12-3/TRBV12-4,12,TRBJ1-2,TGTGCCAGCCATTCCACAGGGGGTGGCTACACCTTC,CASHSTGGGYTF
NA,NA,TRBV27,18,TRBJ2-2,TGTGCCAGCAGTTTCAGACAGGTTAGGCAGGATAACACCGGGGAGCTGTTTTTT,CASSFRQVRQDNTGELFF
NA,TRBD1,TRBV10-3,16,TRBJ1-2,TGTGCCATCAGTGGCGGGACAGGGTATGACCACTATGGCTACACCTTC,CAISGGTGYDHYGYTF